The clone carrying this TCR beta chain was counted a few times. Antigen specificity is unknown. This entry is derived from a study of T-cell memory formation after mild COVID-19. Study-level results: The CD4+ clones that contracted clustered mainly within CM and EM, and the CD8+ clones concentrated in EMRA. The pre-infection memory compartment contained some responding clones, suggesting cross-reactive memory joined. A second wave of clones peaked on day 37, and their SARS-CoV-2 specificity went unconfirmed.

V lost 5 bases and J lost 7; bases outside the gene matches: 13. The CDR3 has 17 amino acids. The germline CDR1 and CDR2 sequences are MNHEY and SVGEGT. 5'RACE primed at constant segments yielded TCR alpha and TCR beta cDNA libraries bearing sample barcodes and UMIs. TCRdb itself ran the 5' RACE reads through MiXCR, one entry per CDR3 protein. The sample contains 100,000 to 130,000 distinct CDR3 sequences, 13% to 15% of which appear only once. Sequencing used PBMCs or a T cell subset sorted from them (not recorded which). V usage is TRBV6-2 or TRBV6-3 and J usage is TRBJ2-2; the match to TRBD2 covers 10 bases. This receptor was identified in a man aged 18-30 years who had mild COVID-19 (a few samples of this study predate the infection). Cell type and time point are not known. CDR3 in DNA: TGTGCCAGCAGTCACCGCTCTAGCGGGGGAGGGGACGGGGAGCTGTTTTTT. This encodes CASSHRSSGGGDGELFF.